This is a list of T cell receptor beta chains from one sample in a study of blood T cell repertoires in COVID-19. Libraries were prepared by immunoSEQ multiplex PCR; TCRdb keeps only in-frame clonotypes and omits some of them. The data show roughly 190,000 clones, with nearly 90% seen just once and roughly 5.6% held by the top ten. The sequencing sample was made of peripheral blood. The source is a woman aged 35 to 49 who had recovered from COVID-19. The CDR3 runs from the conserved cysteine through the conserved F or W. The D gene is left open where the match is weak. The size entry is marked missing in some rows and otherwise reads once, few, many or a size class.

TRBJ1-5,.,TRBD1,TRBV4-1,TGCGCCAGCAGTATATTAGACAGGGATCAGCCCCAGCATTTT,CASSILDRDQPQHF
TRBJ1-2,.,TRBD1,TRBV28,TGTGCCAGCACCCAAGACAGGGGGCTAGGCTACACCTTC,CASTQDRGLGYTF
TRBJ2-3,.,.,TRBV20-1,TGCAGTGAACAGCGGGCAGATACGCAGTATTTT,CSEQRADTQYF
TRBJ2-1,.,.,TRBV30,TGTGCCTGGAGAGTGCGTTACAATGAGCAGTTCTTC,CAWRVRYNEQFF
TRBJ2-5,.,.,TRBV7-2,TGTGCCAGCAGCCAGGGGGGCGGCAAAGAGACCCAGTACTTC,CASSQGGGKETQYF
TRBJ2-7,.,TRBD2,TRBV29-1,TGCAGCGTTGAATGGGGGGGGAACGAGCAGTACTTC,CSVEWGGNEQYF
TRBJ2-6,.,TRBD1,TRBV18,TGTGCCAGCTCACAAGACAGGGCCCCTGGGGCCAACGTCCTGACTTTC,CASSQDRAPGANVLTF
TRBJ2-2,.,.,TRBV18,TGTGCCAGCTCACCGGGGACTGGGGAGCTGTTTTTT,CASSPGTGELFF
TRBJ1-2,.,TRBD1,TRBV7-9,TGTGCCAGCAGCTCGAACTCCGGGACAGGGACTAACTATGGCTACACCTTC,CASSSNSGTGTNYGYTF
TRBJ2-7,.,TRBD2,TRBV7-2,TGTGCCAGCACAATCGGTCTAGCGGGACCCTCCTACGAGCAGTACTTC,CASTIGLAGPSYEQYF
TRBJ2-1,.,TRBD2,TRBV7-6,TGTGCCAGCAGCTTAAGGACTAGCGACCTTCACAATGAGCAGTTCTTC,CASSLRTSDLHNEQFF
TRBJ1-4,.,.,TRBV2,TGTGCCAGCAGTGGGGGCGAAAAACTGTTTTTT,CASSGGEKLFF
TRBJ2-4,.,.,TRBV7-2,TGTGCCAGCAGCTTAGGGGGCGGGATGGGGAACATTCAGTACTTC,CASSLGGGMGNIQYF
TRBJ2-1,.,.,TRBV18,TGTGCCAGCTCACCAATAGGGGATATGGACAATGAGCAGTTCTTC,CASSPIGDMDNEQFF
TRBJ1-3,few,.,TRBV18,TGTGCCAGCTCAGCTACGCTAGACAGCAGCTCTGGAAACACCATATATTTT,CASSATLDSSSGNTIYF
TRBJ1-5,.,.,TRBV24-1,TGTGCCACCAGTGACCGCCGAGGGCCCCAGCATTTT,CATSDRRGPQHF
TRBJ2-1,few,TRBD1,TRBV7-8,TGTGCCAACGCCGGGACAGGGTCCAATGAGCAGTTCTTC,CANAGTGSNEQFF
TRBJ1-6,.,.,TRBV30,TGTGCCTGGACGGCAGGGAATTCACCCCTCCACTTT,CAWTAGNSPLHF
TRBJ2-1,.,.,TRBV5-1,TGCGCCAGCAGCTTGTCGTCACACTCCTACAATGAGCAGTTCTTC,CASSLSSHSYNEQFF
TRBJ2-7,.,TRBD2,TRBV11-2,TGTGCCAGCAGGCCTAGCGGATCCTACGAGCAGTACTTC,CASRPSGSYEQYF
TRBJ2-2,many,.,TRBV7-7,TGTGCCAGCAGCTTAGAGTCGGGGGACACCGGGGAGCTGTTTTTT,CASSLESGDTGELFF
TRBJ2-1,.,.,TRBV6-4,TGTGCCAGCAGTGACACTCTTCAGTTCTTC,CASSDTLQFF
TRBJ2-7,.,TRBD2,TRBV30,TGTGCCTGGAGTGTTACGGGACTAGCGGGAGGGAGGGAGCAGTACTTC,CAWSVTGLAGGREQYF
TRBJ2-7,.,.,TRBV2,TGTGCCAGCAGGGAAATGCCTAGGTCAGACTACGAGCAGTACTTC,CASREMPRSDYEQYF
TRBJ2-2,.,TRBD2,TRBV4-3,TGCGCCAGCAGCCAAGATTGGCCTAGCGGGTATAACACCGGGGAGCTGTTTTTT,CASSQDWPSGYNTGELFF
TRBJ1-1,once,TRBD1,TRBV6-5,TGTGCCAGCAGTTCGGACAGGGGGTGGACTGAAGCTTTCTTT,CASSSDRGWTEAFF
TRBJ1-5,once,TRBD1,TRBV18,TGTGCCAGCTCACCCGGGACAGGGGTCCGCAATCAGCCCCAGCATTTT,CASSPGTGVRNQPQHF
TRBJ2-3,.,.,TRBV7-3,TGTGCCAGCAGCTTATCCCTGGCCAAAGAGGGAACAGATACGCAGTATTTT,CASSLSLAKEGTDTQYF